Listed below are T cell receptor beta chains from one sample, sequenced in a study of immune evolution from preneoplasia to lung adenocarcinoma. Sequencing used immunoSEQ multiplex PCR; TCRdb keeps in-frame clones, though not all of them. The sample carries roughly 9,000 clones, over 80% recorded once. Sequencing input: FFPE minimally invasive lung adenocarcinoma tissue. Every receptor here comes from a donor older than 65 with lung adenocarcinoma. Both conserved end residues are part of each CDR3. Each record gives: V gene, D gene, clone size, J gene, CDR3 protein, CDR3 DNA. A D gene is named only where the DNA matches it firmly. Size is omitted from some rows. Given values are once, few, many or a class for expanded clones.

TRBV2,-,-,TRBJ2-5,CASTTPPETQYF,TGTGCCAGCACGACACCGCCAGAGACCCAGTACTTC
TRBV4-1,TRBD1,-,TRBJ1-5,CASSQEWTGGAGNQPQHF,TGCGCCAGCAGCCAAGAGTGGACAGGGGGCGCGGGCAATCAGCCCCAGCATTTT
TRBV27,TRBD2,once,TRBJ2-5,CASSPSLAGVSVETQYF,TGTGCCAGCAGTCCTTCACTAGCGGGAGTATCGGTGGAGACCCAGTACTTC
TRBV19,-,once,TRBJ1-2,CASSPLNQGYTF,TGTGCCAGTAGTCCCCTGAATCAGGGCTACACCTTC
TRBV30,-,-,TRBJ1-1,CAWSPWGSNTEAFF,TGTGCCTGGAGTCCATGGGGCAGCAACACTGAAGCTTTCTTT
TRBV5-1,TRBD1,few,TRBJ1-2,CASSAGQAYGYTF,TGCGCCAGCAGCGCCGGACAGGCGTATGGCTACACCTTC
TRBV7-9,TRBD1,-,TRBJ2-7,CASSSGTGGDSFYEQYF,TGTGCCAGCAGCTCCGGGACAGGGGGGGATTCATTCTACGAGCAGTACTTC
TRBV28,TRBD2,-,TRBJ2-2,CASSLSGRGNTGELFF,TGTGCCAGCAGTCTTAGCGGGAGAGGGAACACCGGGGAGCTGTTTTTT
TRBV2,-,-,TRBJ2-7,CASGQGGEQYF,TGTGCCAGCGGCCAGGGCGGCGAGCAGTACTTC
TRBV28,TRBD1,-,TRBJ2-1,CASSYDRGVDEQFF,TGTGCCAGCAGCTACGACAGGGGAGTCGATGAGCAGTTCTTC
TRBV29-1,-,-,TRBJ1-2,CSVETNDYGYTF,TGCAGCGTTGAAACCAACGACTATGGCTACACCTTC
TRBV19,TRBD2,once,TRBJ2-3,CASTGGAGDTQYF,TGTGCGTCGACGGGAGGGGCGGGAGATACGCAGTATTTT
TRBV6-6,-,-,TRBJ2-7,CASSYLGAYEQYF,TGTGCCAGCAGTTACCTGGGGGCCTACGAGCAGTACTTC
TRBV5-4,-,-,TRBJ2-3,CASSPPGIRTDTQYF,TGTGCCAGCAGCCCACCCGGGATTCGCACAGATACGCAGTATTTT
TRBV30,TRBD1,-,TRBJ2-7,CAWSLGQALYEQYF,TGTGCCTGGAGTTTGGGACAGGCCCTCTACGAGCAGTACTTC
TRBV30,TRBD1,-,TRBJ2-2,CAWSVHQGQGSGELFF,TGTGCCTGGAGTGTACATCAGGGACAGGGTTCTGGGGAGCTGTTTTTT
TRBV6-1,-,once,TRBJ1-1,CASSRTDMNTEAFF,TGTGCCAGCAGTCGGACAGACATGAACACTGAAGCTTTCTTT
TRBV2,TRBD1,-,TRBJ2-6,CASIPGTGIGANVLTF,TGTGCCAGCATTCCCGGGACAGGGATAGGGGCCAACGTCCTGACTTTC
TRBV5-4,TRBD2,-,TRBJ2-3,CASSREGVDTQYF,TGTGCCAGCAGTCGGGAGGGGGTCGATACGCAGTATTTT
TRBV28,TRBD1,-,TRBJ1-1,CASIRTGPMNTEAFF,TGTGCCAGCATCCGGACAGGACCCATGAACACTGAAGCTTTCTTT
TRBV28,-,-,TRBJ1-4,CASSLVGGANEKLFF,TGTGCCAGCAGTTTAGTCGGGGGGGCTAATGAAAAACTGTTTTTT
TRBV5-1,TRBD2,-,TRBJ2-2,CASSGGAGGLGGELFF,TGCGCCAGCAGCGGCGGAGCGGGAGGGCTTGGCGGGGAGCTGTTTTTT
TRBV5-8,-,-,TRBJ1-1,CASSYGRVNTEAFF,TGTGCCAGCAGTTACGGACGGGTGAACACTGAAGCTTTCTTT
TRBV18,-,few,TRBJ1-4,CASSRTGEKLFF,TGTGCCAGCTCACGTACGGGGGAAAAACTGTTTTTT
TRBV4-2,-,-,TRBJ1-4,CASSQGQRGTNEKLFF,TGTGCCAGCAGCCAAGGACAGCGAGGAACTAATGAAAAACTGTTTTTT
TRBV18,-,few,TRBJ2-7,CASSPPGPSSYEQYF,TGTGCCAGCTCACCACCGGGACCGAGCTCCTACGAGCAGTACTTC
TRBV6-1,-,-,TRBJ2-7,CASSELGYEQYF,TGTGCCAGCAGTGAACTGGGCTACGAGCAGTACTTC
TRBV5-5,TRBD1,-,TRBJ1-2,CASSRAGQDYGYTF,TGTGCCAGCAGTCGCGCCGGACAGGACTATGGCTACACCTTC
TRBV5-4,-,few,TRBJ2-7,CASTVLTGLDYEQYF,TGTGCCAGCACCGTTTTGACCGGGTTAGACTACGAGCAGTACTTC
TRBV29-1,-,-,TRBJ1-5,CSVTYQGTGNQPQHF,TGCAGCGTAACGTACCAGGGAACGGGAAATCAGCCCCAGCATTTT
TRBV18,-,-,TRBJ2-1,CASSTRGSNDEQFF,TGTGCCAGCTCAACCAGGGGTTCGAACGATGAGCAGTTCTTC
TRBV29-1,-,-,TRBJ1-1,CSVEKTGNTEAFF,TGCAGCGTTGAGAAGACCGGGAACACTGAAGCTTTCTTT
TRBV28,-,-,TRBJ1-3,CASSPSPRRGFTTGNTIYF,TGTGCCAGCAGTCCCTCGCCGCGACGAGGATTTACTACTGGAAACACCATATATTTT
TRBV6-5,-,-,TRBJ1-1,CASSYGRGNTEAFF,TGTGCCAGCAGTTATGGTCGGGGGAACACTGAAGCTTTCTTT
TRBV19,TRBD2,-,TRBJ2-7,CASSIVAGVAYEQYF,TGTGCCAGTAGTATAGTAGCGGGAGTGGCCTACGAGCAGTACTTC
TRBV18,-,-,TRBJ1-1,CASSPSLVLLNTEAFF,TGTGCCAGCTCCCCCAGCCTCGTATTACTGAACACTGAAGCTTTCTTT
TRBV2,-,few,TRBJ2-5,CASSDSREKPQYF,TGTGCCAGCAGTGATTCACGGGAGAAGCCCCAGTACTTC
TRBV7-9,TRBD1,-,TRBJ1-1,CASSWTGGRTEAFF,TGTGCCAGCAGCTGGACAGGGGGCCGGACTGAAGCTTTCTTT
TRBV19,TRBD1,-,TRBJ2-1,CASRSGQGPYNEQFF,TGTGCCAGTAGATCGGGACAGGGACCTTACAATGAGCAGTTCTTC
TRBV7-2,TRBD1,-,TRBJ1-2,CASSLVGQGPSYGYTF,TGTGCCAGCAGCTTAGTCGGACAGGGGCCCTCCTATGGCTACACCTTC
TRBV5-6,-,-,TRBJ1-1,CASSLGPRGNTEAFF,TGTGCCAGCAGCTTGGGTCCTCGAGGGAACACTGAAGCTTTCTTT
TRBV6-1,-,-,TRBJ1-6,CASSEPQERSPLHF,TGTGCCAGCAGTGAACCACAGGAACGGTCACCCCTCCACTTT
TRBV6-1,-,few,TRBJ1-5,CASSEEIGGRRNQPQHF,TGTGCCAGCAGTGAAGAAATCGGAGGGAGACGCAATCAGCCCCAGCATTTT
TRBV19,TRBD1,-,TRBJ1-1,CASSIRQGGTEAFF,TGTGCCAGTAGTATCCGACAGGGTGGGACGGAAGCTTTCTTT
TRBV11-2,TRBD2,-,TRBJ2-1,CATRTSGSQAVVNEQFF,TGTGCCACTAGGACTAGCGGGAGCCAAGCGGTAGTGAATGAGCAGTTCTTC
TRBV13,TRBD1,-,TRBJ1-1,CASSLARDRAPEAFF,TGTGCCAGCAGCTTAGCCCGGGACAGGGCCCCTGAAGCTTTCTTT
TRBV7-3,-,-,TRBJ2-1,CASSTLPGPGGNEQFF,TGTGCCAGCAGCACCCTTCCGGGCCCCGGGGGCAATGAGCAGTTCTTC
TRBV5-1,TRBD2,-,TRBJ2-2,CASRRTSGTANTGELFF,TGCGCCAGCAGACGGACTAGCGGAACAGCGAACACCGGGGAGCTGTTTTTT
TRBV11-2,-,-,TRBJ2-7,CASSLDQGGRYEQYF,TGTGCCAGCAGCTTAGATCAAGGAGGGCGCTACGAGCAGTACTTC
TRBV28,-,-,TRBJ2-1,CASTPHDRNEQFF,TGTGCCAGCACTCCCCACGACAGAAATGAGCAGTTCTTC
TRBV29-1,-,-,TRBJ1-1,CSGAQVEAFF,TGCAGCGGGGCACAAGTTGAAGCTTTCTTT
TRBV14,-,few,TRBJ1-1,CASSPPALTEAFF,TGTGCCAGCAGCCCACCCGCCCTCACTGAAGCTTTCTTT
TRBV30,-,-,TRBJ2-3,CAWSVIASSTDTQYF,TGTGCCTGGAGTGTAATAGCTTCTAGCACAGATACGCAGTATTTT
TRBV9,TRBD1,-,TRBJ1-2,CASSVTDRGGGYTF,TGTGCCAGCAGCGTAACCGACAGGGGGGGTGGCTACACCTTC
TRBV5-1,TRBD2,-,TRBJ2-4,CASSGGGTRDQNIQYF,TGCGCCAGCAGCGGGGGGGGGACTAGGGACCAAAACATTCAGTACTTC
TRBV11-2,TRBD1,few,TRBJ1-1,CASSTISGTGRGAFF,TGTGCCAGCAGCACTATATCCGGGACAGGTAGAGGAGCTTTCTTT
TRBV7-9,-,-,TRBJ2-5,CASSFGAVPRETQYF,TGTGCCAGCAGCTTCGGAGCGGTTCCTCGGGAGACCCAGTACTTC